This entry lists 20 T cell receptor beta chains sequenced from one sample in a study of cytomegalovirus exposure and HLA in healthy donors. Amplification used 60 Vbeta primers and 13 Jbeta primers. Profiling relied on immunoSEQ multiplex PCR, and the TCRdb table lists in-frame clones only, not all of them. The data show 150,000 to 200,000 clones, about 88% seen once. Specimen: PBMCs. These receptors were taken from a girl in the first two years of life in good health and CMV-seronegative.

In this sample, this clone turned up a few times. CDR3 region: CASGSQEEKETQYF. The CDR3 DNA is TGTGCTAGTGGTTCCCAAGAAGAGAAAGAGACCCAGTACTTC. V and J are TRBV12-5 and TRBJ2-5; D gene ambiguous. CDR1 is LGHNT and CDR2 is FRNRAP in the germline V gene. V shed 4 bases and J shed 3 bases, with 12 bases lying between them. This CDR3 has 14 residues.

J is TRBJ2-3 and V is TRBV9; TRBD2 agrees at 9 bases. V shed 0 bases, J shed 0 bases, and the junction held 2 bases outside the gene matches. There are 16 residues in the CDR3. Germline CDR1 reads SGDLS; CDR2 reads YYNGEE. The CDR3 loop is CASSVGLAVSTDTQYF. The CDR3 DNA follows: TGTGCCAGCAGCGTAGGACTAGCGGTAAGCACAGATACGCAGTATTTT.

As DNA, the CDR3 is TGTGCCAGCAGCTCTGGGGCAGGGGATACGCAGTATTTT. This gives the protein CASSSGAGDTQYF. The chain uses TRBV7-3 and TRBJ2-3; tentative D call: TRBD1 (5 bases). The V end was cut by 4 bases, the J end by 6 bases, with 11 bases between. This CDR3 contains 13 residues. Germline values: CDR1 SGHTA, CDR2 FQGTGA.

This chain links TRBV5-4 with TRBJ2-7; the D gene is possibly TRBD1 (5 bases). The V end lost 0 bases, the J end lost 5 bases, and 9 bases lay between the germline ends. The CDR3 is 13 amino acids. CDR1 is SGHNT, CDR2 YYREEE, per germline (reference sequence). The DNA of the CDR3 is TGTGCCAGCAGCTTGGGAAGGGGTGACGAGCAGTACTTC. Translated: CASSLGRGDEQYF.

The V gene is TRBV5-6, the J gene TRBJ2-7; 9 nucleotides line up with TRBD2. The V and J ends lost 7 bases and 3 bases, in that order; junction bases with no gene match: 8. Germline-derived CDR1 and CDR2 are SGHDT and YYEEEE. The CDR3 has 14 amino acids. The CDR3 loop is CASDSGSGGYEQYF. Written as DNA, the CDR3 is TGTGCCAGCGATAGCGGGAGTGGCGGCTACGAGCAGTACTTC. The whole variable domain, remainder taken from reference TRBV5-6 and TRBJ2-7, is DAGVTQSPTHLIKTRGQQVTLRCSPKSGHDTVSWYQQALGQGPQFIFQYYEEEERQRGNFPDRFSGHQFPNYSSELNVNALLLGDSALYLCASDSGSGGYEQYFGPGTRLTVT.

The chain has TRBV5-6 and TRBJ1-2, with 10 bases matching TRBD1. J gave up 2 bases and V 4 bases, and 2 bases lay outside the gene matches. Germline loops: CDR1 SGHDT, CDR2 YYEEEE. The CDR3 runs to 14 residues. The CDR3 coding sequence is TGTGCCAGCAGCGGGGACAGGGGAAACTATGGCTACACCTTC. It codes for CASSGDRGNYGYTF.

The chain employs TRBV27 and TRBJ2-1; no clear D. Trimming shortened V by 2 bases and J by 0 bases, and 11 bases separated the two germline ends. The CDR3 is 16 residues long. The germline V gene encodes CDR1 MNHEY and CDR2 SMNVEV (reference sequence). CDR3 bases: TGTGCCAGCAGTTTAAAATTACTGAGCTCCTACAATGAGCAGTTCTTC. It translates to CASSLKLLSSYNEQFF.

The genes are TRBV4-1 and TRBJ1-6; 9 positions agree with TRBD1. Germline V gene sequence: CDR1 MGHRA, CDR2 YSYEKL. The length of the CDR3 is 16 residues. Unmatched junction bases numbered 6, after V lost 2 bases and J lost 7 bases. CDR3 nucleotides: TGCGCCAGCAGCCAACCAAGACAGGGGGTAAATTCACCCCTCCACTTT. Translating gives CASSQPRQGVNSPLHF.

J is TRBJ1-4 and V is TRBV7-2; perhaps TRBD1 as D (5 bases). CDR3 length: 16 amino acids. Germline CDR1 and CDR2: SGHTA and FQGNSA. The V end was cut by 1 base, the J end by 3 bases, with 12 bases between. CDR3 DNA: TGTGCCAGCAGCTTAGAGGGGCCGGCCCCTAATGAAAAACTGTTTTTT. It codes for CASSLEGPAPNEKLFF.

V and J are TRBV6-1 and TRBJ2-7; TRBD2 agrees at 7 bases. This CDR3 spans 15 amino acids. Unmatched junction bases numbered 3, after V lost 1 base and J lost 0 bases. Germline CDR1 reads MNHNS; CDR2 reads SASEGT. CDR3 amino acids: CASSEDASGSYEQYF. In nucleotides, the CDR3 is TGTGCCAGCAGTGAAGATGCTAGCGGCTCCTACGAGCAGTACTTC.

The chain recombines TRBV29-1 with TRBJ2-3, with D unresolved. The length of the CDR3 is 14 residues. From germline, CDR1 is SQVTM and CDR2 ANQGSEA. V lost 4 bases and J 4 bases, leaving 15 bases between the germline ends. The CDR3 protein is CSVANLGSPDTQYF. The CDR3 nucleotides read TGCAGCGTTGCGAATTTGGGTAGCCCAGATACGCAGTATTTT.

CDR3 region: CASSLTSGGTGELFF. The CDR3 bases are TGTGCCAGCAGCTTAACTAGCGGGGGGACCGGGGAGCTGTTTTTT. The chain couples TRBV11-3 to TRBJ2-2, with 12 bases identical to TRBD2. Per germline, CDR1 SGHNT and CDR2 YENEEA. With V trimmed by 2 bases and J by 5 bases, 0 bases remained unmatched. This CDR3 is built from 15 residues.

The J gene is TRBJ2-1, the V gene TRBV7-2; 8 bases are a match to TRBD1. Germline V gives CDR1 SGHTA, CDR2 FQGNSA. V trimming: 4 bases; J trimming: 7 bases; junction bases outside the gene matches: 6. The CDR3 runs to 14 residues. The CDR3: CASSSAGGRNEQFF. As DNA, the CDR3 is TGTGCCAGCAGCTCAGCAGGGGGCAGGAATGAGCAGTTCTTC.

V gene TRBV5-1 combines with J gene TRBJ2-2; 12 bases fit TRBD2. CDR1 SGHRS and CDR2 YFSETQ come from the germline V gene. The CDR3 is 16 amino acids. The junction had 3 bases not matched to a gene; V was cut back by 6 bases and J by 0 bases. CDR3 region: CASTSGRAANTGELFF. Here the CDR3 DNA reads TGCGCCAGCACTAGCGGGAGGGCCGCGAACACCGGGGAGCTGTTTTTT.

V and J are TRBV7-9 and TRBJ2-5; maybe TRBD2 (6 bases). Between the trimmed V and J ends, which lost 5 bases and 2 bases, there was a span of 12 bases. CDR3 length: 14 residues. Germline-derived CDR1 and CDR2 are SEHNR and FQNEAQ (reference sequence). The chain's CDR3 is CASSLRGTQETQYF. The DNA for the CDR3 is TGTGCCAGCAGCCTCCGAGGGACTCAAGAGACCCAGTACTTC.

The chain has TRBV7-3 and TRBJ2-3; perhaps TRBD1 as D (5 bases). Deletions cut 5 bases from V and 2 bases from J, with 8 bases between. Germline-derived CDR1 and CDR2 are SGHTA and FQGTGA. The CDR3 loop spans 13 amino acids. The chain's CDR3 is CASSRGHTDTQYF. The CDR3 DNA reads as TGTGCCAGCAGCCGCGGACACACAGATACGCAGTATTTT.

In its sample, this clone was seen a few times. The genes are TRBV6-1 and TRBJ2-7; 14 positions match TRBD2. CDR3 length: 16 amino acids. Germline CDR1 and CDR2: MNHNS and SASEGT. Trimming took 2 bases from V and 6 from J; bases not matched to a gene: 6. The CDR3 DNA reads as TGTGCCAGCAGTGAACCGGGACTAGCGGGAGTAGCCGAGCAGTACTTC. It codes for CASSEPGLAGVAEQYF.

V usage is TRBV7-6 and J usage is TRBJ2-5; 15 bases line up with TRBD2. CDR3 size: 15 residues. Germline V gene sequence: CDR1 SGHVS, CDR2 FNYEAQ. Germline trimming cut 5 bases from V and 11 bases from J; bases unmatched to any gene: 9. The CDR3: CASSLRTSGRAEQYF. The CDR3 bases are TGTGCCAGCAGCCTTAGGACTAGCGGGAGGGCTGAGCAGTACTTC.

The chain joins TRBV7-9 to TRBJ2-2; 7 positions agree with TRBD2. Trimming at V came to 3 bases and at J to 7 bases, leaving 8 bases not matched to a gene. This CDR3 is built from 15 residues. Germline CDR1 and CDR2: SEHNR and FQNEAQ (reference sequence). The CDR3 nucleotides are TGTGCCAGCAGCTTTGGGAGGGCCCTTGTCGGGGAGCTGTTTTTT. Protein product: CASSFGRALVGELFF.

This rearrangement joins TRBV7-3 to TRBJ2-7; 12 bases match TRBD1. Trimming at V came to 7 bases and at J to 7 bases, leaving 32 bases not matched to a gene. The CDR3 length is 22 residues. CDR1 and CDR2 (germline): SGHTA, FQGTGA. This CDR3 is CASISMPSSGTGGKVKFGEQYF. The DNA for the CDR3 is TGTGCCAGCATCTCTATGCCCTCTTCCGGGACAGGGGGCAAGGTGAAATTTGGGGAGCAGTACTTC.